This TCR beta chain was captured by sequencing in a study of T cell changes during pregnancy in multiple sclerosis. CDR3 length: 15 amino acids. J gave up 5 bases and V 4 bases, and 6 bases lay outside the gene matches. The germline CDR1 and CDR2 sequences are SGDLS and YYNGEE. TCRdb's table, derived via immunoSEQ multiplex PCR, lists solely in-frame clones and lacks some. Here the sample spans fewer than 45,000 clones, 91% being singletons. The J gene is TRBJ2-3, the V gene TRBV9; 11 nucleotides agree with TRBD1. The TCR sequence derives from a female donor in good health, enrolled as a control in a pregnancy study. The specimen comprised CD4+ T cells from peripheral blood mononuclear cells, sampled in the second trimester of pregnancy. This CDR3 reads CASSTGQGAGDTQYF. CDR3 bases: TGTGCCAGCAGCACAGGACAGGGGGCGGGAGATACGCAGTATTTT.